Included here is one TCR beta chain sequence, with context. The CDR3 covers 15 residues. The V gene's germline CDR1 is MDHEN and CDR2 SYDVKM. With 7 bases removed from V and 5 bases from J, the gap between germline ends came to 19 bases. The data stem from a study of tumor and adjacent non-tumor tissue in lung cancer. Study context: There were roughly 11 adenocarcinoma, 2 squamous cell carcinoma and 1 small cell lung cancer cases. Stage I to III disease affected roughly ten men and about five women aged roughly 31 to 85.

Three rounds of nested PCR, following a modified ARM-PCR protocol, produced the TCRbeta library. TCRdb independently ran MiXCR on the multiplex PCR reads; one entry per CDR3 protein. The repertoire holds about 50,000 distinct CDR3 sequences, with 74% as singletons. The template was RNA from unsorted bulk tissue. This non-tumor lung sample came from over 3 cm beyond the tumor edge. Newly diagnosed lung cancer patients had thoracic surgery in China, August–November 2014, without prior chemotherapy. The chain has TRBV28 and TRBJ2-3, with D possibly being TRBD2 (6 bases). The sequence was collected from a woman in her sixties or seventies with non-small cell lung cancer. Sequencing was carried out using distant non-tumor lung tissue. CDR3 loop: CASTPGDSGLDTQYF. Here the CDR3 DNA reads TGTGCCAGCACTCCTGGGGACTCAGGGCTAGATACGCAGTATTTT.